Listed below are T cell receptor beta chains from one sample, sequenced in a study of T cell responses to AZD1222 COVID-19 vaccine. The assay was immunoSEQ multiplex PCR, and TCRdb's table has in-frame clones only and misses some. The sample lists some 86,000 clones; around 80% were seen once. Specimen: peripheral blood, collected on day 0 of AZD1222 vaccination. These TCRs come from an adult in good health. The CDR3 runs from the conserved cysteine through the conserved F or W. The D gene is left open where the match is weak. Clone size appears in some rows only: once, few, many, or a class for an expanded clone.

d_gene,v_gene,abundance,j_gene,CDR3aa,CDR3nt
NA,TRBV12-1,NA,TRBJ2-7,CASSFYYSGIYEQYF,TGTGCCAGCAGCTTTTATTATAGCGGGATCTACGAGCAGTACTTC
NA,TRBV11-2,NA,TRBJ1-1,CASSRRGGLMAFF,TGTGCCAGCAGCCGTCGAGGGGGGTTGATGGCTTTCTTT
NA,TRBV19,NA,TRBJ1-3,CASSQTPLSGNTIYF,TGTGCCAGTAGCCAAACACCACTCTCTGGAAACACCATATATTTT
TRBD2,TRBV27,NA,TRBJ2-2,CASSQPGLAGLNTGELFF,TGTGCCAGCAGCCAACCGGGACTAGCGGGACTGAACACCGGGGAGCTGTTTTTT
NA,TRBV7-9,NA,TRBJ2-5,CASSLSGGTQYF,TGTGCCAGCAGCTTAAGTGGGGGGACCCAGTACTTC
NA,TRBV6-5,few,TRBJ2-5,CASRYSGIETQYF,TGTGCCAGCAGGTATTCCGGGATAGAGACCCAGTACTTC
NA,TRBV27,NA,TRBJ2-7,CASSLQGMGTYEQYF,TGTGCCAGCAGTTTACAGGGGATGGGTACCTACGAGCAGTACTTC
TRBD2,TRBV3-1/TRBV3-2,few,TRBJ2-2,CASSQDERRSGREPGELFF,TGTGCCAGCAGCCAAGATGAAAGGCGGAGCGGGAGGGAGCCCGGGGAGCTGTTTTTT
TRBD2,TRBV7-9,NA,TRBJ2-5,CASTSGTSDGPQYF,TGTGCCAGCACCTCCGGGACTAGCGACGGGCCCCAGTACTTC
TRBD2,TRBV5-4,NA,TRBJ2-2,CASSQGGALAGTGELFF,TGTGCCAGCAGCCAGGGGGGGGCCCTAGCGGGAACCGGGGAGCTGTTTTTT
NA,TRBV11-3,NA,TRBJ1-3,CASSPGPGNTIYF,TGTGCCAGCAGCCCAGGTCCTGGAAACACCATATATTTT
NA,TRBV5-8,NA,TRBJ2-3,CASSLAGSTDTQYF,TGTGCCAGCAGCTTGGCTGGTAGCACAGATACGCAGTATTTT
NA,TRBV29-1,NA,TRBJ2-5,CSVFISGIQETQYF,TGCAGCGTTTTTATTTCGGGGATCCAAGAGACCCAGTACTTC
TRBD1,TRBV6-5,NA,TRBJ2-7,CASSYSPGQGYEQYF,TGTGCCAGCAGTTACTCGCCCGGACAGGGATACGAGCAGTACTTC
NA,TRBV4-3,few,TRBJ1-6,CASSQWTSNSPLHF,TGCGCCAGCAGCCAATGGACATCCAATTCACCCCTCCACTTT
NA,TRBV24-1,NA,TRBJ1-1,CATRRGQGSTEAFF,TGTGCCACCCGTCGGGGGCAGGGGAGTACTGAAGCTTTCTTT
TRBD1,TRBV18,NA,TRBJ2-5,CASSPPRQGKETQYF,TGTGCCAGCTCACCACCCAGACAGGGGAAAGAGACCCAGTACTTC